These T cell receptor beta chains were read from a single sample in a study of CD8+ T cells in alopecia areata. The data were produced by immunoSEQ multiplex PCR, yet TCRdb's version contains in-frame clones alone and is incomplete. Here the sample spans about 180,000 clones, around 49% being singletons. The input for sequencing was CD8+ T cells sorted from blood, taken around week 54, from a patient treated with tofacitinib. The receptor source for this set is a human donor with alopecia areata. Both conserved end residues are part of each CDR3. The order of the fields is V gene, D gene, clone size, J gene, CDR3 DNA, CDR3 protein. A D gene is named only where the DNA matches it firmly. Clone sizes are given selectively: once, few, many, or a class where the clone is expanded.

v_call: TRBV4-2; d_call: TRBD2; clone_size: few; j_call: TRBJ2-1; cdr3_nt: TGTGCCAGCAGCCTAGGGACTAGCGGGAGTGAGCAGTTCTTC; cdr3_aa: CASSLGTSGSEQFF
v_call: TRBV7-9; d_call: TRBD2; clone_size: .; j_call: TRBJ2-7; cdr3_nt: TGTGCCAGCAGCCCATCGGGGGGGGTCTCCACCTACGAGCAGTACTTC; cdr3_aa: CASSPSGGVSTYEQYF
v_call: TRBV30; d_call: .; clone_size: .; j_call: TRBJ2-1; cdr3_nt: TGTGCCTCATCACGCGAAGACTTCACTAAAGAGCAGTTCTTC; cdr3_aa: CASSREDFTKEQFF
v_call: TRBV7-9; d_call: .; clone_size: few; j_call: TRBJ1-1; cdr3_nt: TGTGCCAGCAGGGGGGACGGTGAAGCTTTCTTT; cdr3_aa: CASRGDGEAFF
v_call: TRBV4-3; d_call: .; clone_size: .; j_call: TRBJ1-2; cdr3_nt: TGCGCCAGCAGCCAAACGTCGGCTAACTATGGCTACACCTTC; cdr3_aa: CASSQTSANYGYTF
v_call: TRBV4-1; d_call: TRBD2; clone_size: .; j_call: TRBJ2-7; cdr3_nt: TGCGCCAGCAGCCAAGCGGGAGGGATTCGTCGAGAGCAGTACTTC; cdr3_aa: CASSQAGGIRREQYF
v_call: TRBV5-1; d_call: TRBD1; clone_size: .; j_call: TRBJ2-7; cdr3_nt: TGCGCCAGCAGCTGGGGCCGGGACAGGGGGCTTTACGAGCAGTACTTC; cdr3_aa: CASSWGRDRGLYEQYF
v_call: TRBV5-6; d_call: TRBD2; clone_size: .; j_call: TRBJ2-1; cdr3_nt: TGTGCCAGCAGCTTAGGACTAGCGGGGTACAATGAGCAGTTCTTC; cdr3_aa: CASSLGLAGYNEQFF
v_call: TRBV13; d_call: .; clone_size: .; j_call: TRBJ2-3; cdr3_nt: TGTGCCAGCAGCCCCTTCGCAGATACGCAGTATTTT; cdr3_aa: CASSPFADTQYF
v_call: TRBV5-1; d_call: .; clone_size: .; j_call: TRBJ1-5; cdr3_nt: TGCGCCAGCAGCCCTAGTCGGGAAGGTCAGCCCCAGCATTTT; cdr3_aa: CASSPSREGQPQHF
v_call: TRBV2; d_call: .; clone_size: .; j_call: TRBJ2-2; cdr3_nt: TGTGCCAGCAGACCCGAGGGGGACAAGAACACCGGGGAGCTGTTTTTT; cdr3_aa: CASRPEGDKNTGELFF
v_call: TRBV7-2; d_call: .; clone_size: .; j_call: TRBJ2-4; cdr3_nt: TGTGCCAGCAGCCTCCTGCCGGGTAACATTCAGTACTTC; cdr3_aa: CASSLLPGNIQYF
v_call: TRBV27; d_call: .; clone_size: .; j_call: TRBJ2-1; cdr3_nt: TGTGCCAGCAGTATCAACAGGGACCGTTCCTACAATGAGCAGTTCTTC; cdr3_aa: CASSINRDRSYNEQFF
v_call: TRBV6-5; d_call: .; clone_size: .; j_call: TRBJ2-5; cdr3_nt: TGTGCCAGCAGTTACTCGGGGACTGCTGAAGAGACCCAGTACTTC; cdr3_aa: CASSYSGTAEETQYF
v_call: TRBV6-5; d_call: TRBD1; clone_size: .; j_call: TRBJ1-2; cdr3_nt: TGTGCCAGCAGTTACTCGACAGGGCCGCCTATGGGCTACACCTTC; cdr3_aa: CASSYSTGPPMGYTF
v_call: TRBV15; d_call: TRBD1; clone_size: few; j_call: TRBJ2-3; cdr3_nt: TGTGCCACCAGCACTAACAGGGGGGATACGCAGTATTTT; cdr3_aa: CATSTNRGDTQYF
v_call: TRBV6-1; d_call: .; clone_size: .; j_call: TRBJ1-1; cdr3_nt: TGTGCCAGCAGTGGACTGATTGAAGCTTTCTTT; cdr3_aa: CASSGLIEAFF
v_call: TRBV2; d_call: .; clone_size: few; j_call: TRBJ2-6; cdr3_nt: TGTGCCAGCAGTGAATGGGGAAATGGGGCCAACGTCCTGACTTTC; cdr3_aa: CASSEWGNGANVLTF
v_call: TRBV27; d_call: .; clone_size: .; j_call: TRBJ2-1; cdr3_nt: TGTGCCAGCACCCTAGGGAGAGGGGGGGATGAGCAGTTCTTC; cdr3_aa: CASTLGRGGDEQFF
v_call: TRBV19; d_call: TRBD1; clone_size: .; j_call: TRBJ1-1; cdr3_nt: TGTGCCAGTAATCCAGGACAGGGGAACACTGAAGCTTTCTTT; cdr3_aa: CASNPGQGNTEAFF
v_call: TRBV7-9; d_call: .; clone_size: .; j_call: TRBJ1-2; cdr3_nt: TGTGCCAGCAGCTTAGGAGGAGGCGCCGGGCCCAACTATGGCTACACCTTC; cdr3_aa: CASSLGGGAGPNYGYTF
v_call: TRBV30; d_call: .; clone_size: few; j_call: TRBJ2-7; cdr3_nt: TGTGCCTGGAGTGACCCTTCCAGTACGTTCTCCTACGAGCAGTACTTC; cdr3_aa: CAWSDPSSTFSYEQYF
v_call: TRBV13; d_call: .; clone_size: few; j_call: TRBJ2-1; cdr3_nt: TGTGCCAGCAGCTTGGCCCGACAGGCCACCTACAATGAGCAGTTCTTC; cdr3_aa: CASSLARQATYNEQFF
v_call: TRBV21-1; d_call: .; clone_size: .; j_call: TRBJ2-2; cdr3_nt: TGTGCCAGCAGCTATTACACCGGGGAGCTGTTTTTT; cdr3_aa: CASSYYTGELFF
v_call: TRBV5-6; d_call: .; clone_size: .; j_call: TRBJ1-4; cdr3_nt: TGTGCCAGCAGCGCACAGGGACGGGGTGGTGAAAAACTGTTTTTT; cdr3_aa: CASSAQGRGGEKLFF
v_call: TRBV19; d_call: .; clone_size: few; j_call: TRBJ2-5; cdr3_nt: TGTGCCAGTAGTACCGGGACCCAAGAGACCCAGTACTTC; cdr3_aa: CASSTGTQETQYF
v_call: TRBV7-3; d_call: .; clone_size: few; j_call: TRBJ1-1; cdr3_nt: TGTGCCAGCAGCTTAACCACAGGAACGACTGAAGCTTTCTTT; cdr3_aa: CASSLTTGTTEAFF
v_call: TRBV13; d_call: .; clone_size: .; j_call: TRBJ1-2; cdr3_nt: TGTGCCAGCAGCTTAGGCCTTGGCGGGACATATGGCTACACCTTC; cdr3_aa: CASSLGLGGTYGYTF
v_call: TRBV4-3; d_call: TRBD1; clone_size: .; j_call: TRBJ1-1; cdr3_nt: TGCGCCAGCAGCCAAGATTTGCCATGGACAGGGAAGAACACTGAAGCTTTCTTT; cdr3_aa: CASSQDLPWTGKNTEAFF
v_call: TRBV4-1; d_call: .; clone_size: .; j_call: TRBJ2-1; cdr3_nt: TGCGCCAGCAGCCTCGGACCGAGCTCCTACAATGAGCAGTTCTTC; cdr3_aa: CASSLGPSSYNEQFF
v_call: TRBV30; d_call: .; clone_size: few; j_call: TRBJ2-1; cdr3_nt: TGTGCCTGGGCGCACGGGGCGGGGTACAATGAGCAGTTCTTC; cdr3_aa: CAWAHGAGYNEQFF
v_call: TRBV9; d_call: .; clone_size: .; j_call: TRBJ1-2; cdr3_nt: TGTGCCAGCAGCCCTCCCGACGGAAGAGTTAACTATGGCTACACCTTC; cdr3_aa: CASSPPDGRVNYGYTF
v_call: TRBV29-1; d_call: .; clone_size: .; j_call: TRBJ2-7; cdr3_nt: TGCAGCGTTGCCGCGACTCAGCCCTACGAGCAGTACTTC; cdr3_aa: CSVAATQPYEQYF
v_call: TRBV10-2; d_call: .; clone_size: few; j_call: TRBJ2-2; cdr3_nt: TGCGCCAGCGGGCCAATAACCGGGGAGCTGTTTTTT; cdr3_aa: CASGPITGELFF
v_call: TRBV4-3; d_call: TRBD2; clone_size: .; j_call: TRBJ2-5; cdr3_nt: TGCGCCAGCAGCCAAGATGCAGCGGGGGACCAAGAGACCCAGTACTTC; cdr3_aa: CASSQDAAGDQETQYF
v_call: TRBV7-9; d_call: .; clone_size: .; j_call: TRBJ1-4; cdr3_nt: TGTGCCAGCAGCTTTGGGGGGCCAACTAATGAAAAACTGTTTTTT; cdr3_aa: CASSFGGPTNEKLFF
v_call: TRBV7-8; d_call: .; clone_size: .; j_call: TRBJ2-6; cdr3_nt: TGTGCCAGCGGTCCTTTCGGCGGAGGCTCTGGGGCCAACGTCCTGACTTTC; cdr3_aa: CASGPFGGGSGANVLTF
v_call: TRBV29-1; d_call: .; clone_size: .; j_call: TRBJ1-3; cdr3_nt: TGCAGCGTTGAGGGGGCAGGGTTATTCGGTGGAAACACCATATATTTT; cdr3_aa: CSVEGAGLFGGNTIYF
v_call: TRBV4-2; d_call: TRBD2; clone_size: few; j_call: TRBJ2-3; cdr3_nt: TGTGCCAGCAGCCAAGTGAGCGGGGGCACAGATACGCAGTATTTT; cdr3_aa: CASSQVSGGTDTQYF
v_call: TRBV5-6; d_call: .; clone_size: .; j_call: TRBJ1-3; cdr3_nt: TGTGCCAGCAGCTTGGGGGATTCTGGAAACACCATATATTTT; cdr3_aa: CASSLGDSGNTIYF
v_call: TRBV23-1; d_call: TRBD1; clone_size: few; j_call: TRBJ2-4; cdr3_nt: TGCGCCAGCAGTCAACAAACAGGGGGAAACATTCAGTACTTC; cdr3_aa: CASSQQTGGNIQYF
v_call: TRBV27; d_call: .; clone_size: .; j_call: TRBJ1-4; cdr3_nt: TGTGCCAGCAGTGAATATCGGCAACCCTTGGATGAAAAACTGTTTTTT; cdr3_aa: CASSEYRQPLDEKLFF